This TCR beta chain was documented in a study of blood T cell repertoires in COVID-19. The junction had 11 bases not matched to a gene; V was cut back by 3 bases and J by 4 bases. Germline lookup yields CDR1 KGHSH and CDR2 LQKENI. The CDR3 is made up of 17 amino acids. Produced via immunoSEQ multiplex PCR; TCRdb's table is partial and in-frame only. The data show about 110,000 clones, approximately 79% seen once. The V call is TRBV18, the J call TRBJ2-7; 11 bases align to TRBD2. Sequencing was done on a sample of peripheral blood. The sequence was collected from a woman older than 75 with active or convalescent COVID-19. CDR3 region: CASSPGPSGRWEYEQYF. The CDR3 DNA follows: TGTGCCAGCTCACCTGGTCCTAGCGGGAGGTGGGAATACGAGCAGTACTTC.